This entry lists 32 T cell receptor beta chains sequenced from one sample in a study of CD8 T cells in ankylosing spondylitis. Each CDR3 protein is one row after TCRdb ran MiXCR on the 5' RACE reads. Of about 24,000 distinct CDR3 sequences listed, about a sixth are singletons. Specimen: blood. The receptors here all came from a male donor with ankylosing spondylitis or in good health (not recorded which).

This clonotype occurred many times. This chain uses TRBV9 with TRBJ2-7; D is undetermined. The ends were cut back, 0 bases at V and 6 bases at J, with 13 bases in the middle. The CDR3 covers 14 residues. Germline V lookup: CDR1 SGDLS, CDR2 YYNGEE. CDR3 amino acids: CASSVGTQPGEQYF. Here the CDR3 DNA reads TGTGCCAGCAGCGTAGGGACCCAGCCGGGCGAGCAGTACTTC.

In its sample, this clonotype was seen a few times. The chain carries TRBV29-1 and TRBJ2-5, with D perhaps matching TRBD1 (6 bases). Trimming cost V 5 bases and J 4 bases, with 17 bases left between them. Germline CDR1 SQVTM, CDR2 ANQGSEA. This CDR3 is built from 14 residues. This CDR3 is CSVLRLGGGETQYF. CDR3 nucleotide sequence: TGCAGCGTTCTTCGGTTAGGGGGTGGAGAGACCCAGTACTTC.

By frequency in the sample, this clonotype is medium-sized (0.01 to 0.1%). This sequence joins TRBV29-1 and TRBJ2-1; 8 positions agree with TRBD1. V shed 1 base and J 2 bases; nucleotides not matched to a gene: 1. This CDR3 has 14 amino acids. Germline CDR1 SQVTM, CDR2 ANQGSEA. CDR3 bases: TGCAGCGTTGAAGGGACAGGGCCCTACAATGAGCAGTTCTTC. Residues: CSVEGTGPYNEQFF.

In its sample, this clonotype was seen a few times. The V and J genes are TRBV7-9 and TRBJ2-2, with D perhaps given as TRBD1 or TRBD2 (5 bases each). CDR1 is SEHNR, CDR2 FQNEAQ, per germline (reference sequence). V was pared by 2 bases and J by 0 bases, with 10 bases between. The CDR3 covers 16 residues. The chain's CDR3 is CASSLIRGSNTGELFF. The CDR3 nucleotides read TGTGCCAGCAGCTTAATTCGGGGCTCGAACACCGGGGAGCTGTTTTTT.

This clonotype was seen ten or more times. The CDR3: CASRRKSNTGELFF. Written as DNA, the CDR3 is TGTGCCAGCCGAAGAAAGTCGAACACCGGGGAGCTGTTTTTT. This chain connects TRBV6-2 or TRBV6-3 to TRBJ2-2; D not certain. The germline gives CDR1 MNHEY, CDR2 SVGEGT. V was pared by 8 bases and J by 0 bases, with 10 bases between. CDR3 length equals 14 residues.

This clonotype came up many times. The chain carries TRBV28 and TRBJ1-1; D not certain. The V end lost 6 bases, the J end lost 0 bases, and 5 bases lay between the germline ends. The CDR3 is 12 amino acids. Germline lookup yields CDR1 MDHEN and CDR2 SYDVKM. The CDR3 loop reads CASRWMNTEAFF. CDR3 DNA sequence: TGTGCCAGCAGATGGATGAACACTGAAGCTTTCTTT.

CDR3 residues: CASIDRPGFEAFF. The CDR3 coding sequence is TGTGCCAGTATCGACAGGCCCGGGTTTGAAGCTTTCTTT. The V call is TRBV6-2 or TRBV6-3, the J call TRBJ1-1; perhaps TRBD1 as D (6 bases). Germline CDR1 reads MNHEY; CDR2 reads SVGEGT. The V gene lost 9 bases and the J gene lost 7 bases, with 18 bases spanning the gap. The CDR3 consists of 13 residues.

This clonotype has just a few counts. The rearrangement uses TRBV7-6 and TRBJ1-4; weak D call: TRBD1 (6 bases). Trimming stripped 6 bases from V and 4 bases from J, with 12 bases between. CDR3 length: 14 residues. The V gene's germline CDR1 is SGHVS and CDR2 FNYEAQ. The CDR3 protein is CASRADRINEKLFF. Written as DNA, the CDR3 is TGTGCCAGCAGGGCAGACAGGATTAATGAAAAACTGTTTTTT.

There are many counts of this clonotype. The V call is TRBV20-1, the J call TRBJ2-2, with unresolved D. Germline lookup yields CDR1 DFQATT and CDR2 SNEGSKA (reference sequence). Trimming took 6 bases from V and 5 from J, leaving 10 bases between them. The CDR3 length is 12 residues. CDR3 DNA: TGCAGTGCCCTACTGGGAACCGGGGAGCTGTTTTTT. Its protein product is CSALLGTGELFF.

This clonotype appeared many times. As DNA, the CDR3 is TGCAGCGTTGGCCAGGGGGCGGTAGTCACAGATACGCAGTATTTT. Protein product: CSVGQGAVVTDTQYF. The rearrangement uses TRBV29-1 and TRBJ2-3; 8 positions match TRBD1. The CDR3 loop spans 15 amino acids. In germline, CDR1 is SQVTM, CDR2 ANQGSEA. The J segment lost 2 bases and the V segment lost 4 bases, leaving 8 bases of the junction unmatched.

Only a few counts were recorded for this clonotype. The J gene is TRBJ2-4, the V gene TRBV12-3 or TRBV12-4, with TRBD2 identical over 10 bases. The CDR3 is made up of 15 amino acids. The ends lost 6 bases at V and 8 bases at J; junction bases unmatched: 10. CDR3 coding DNA: TGTGCCAGCAGCCACAGCGGGAGGGCCCGTGACATTCAGTACTTC. It translates to CASSHSGRARDIQYF.

The sample holds a few counts of this clonotype. The rearrangement joins TRBV29-1 to TRBJ2-1; 7 nucleotides align to TRBD2. The CDR3 has 13 residues. The V and J ends lost 1 base and 5 bases, in that order; junction bases with no gene match: 2. Germline V gene sequence: CDR1 SQVTM, CDR2 ANQGSEA. This CDR3 reads CSVEVSGNNEQFF. The CDR3 coding sequence is TGCAGCGTTGAAGTCAGCGGGAACAATGAGCAGTTCTTC.

The J gene is TRBJ2-1, the V gene TRBV7-8, with 9 bases aligning to TRBD1. Germline CDR1 SGHVS, CDR2 FQNEAQ. The CDR3 spans 17 residues. The J segment lost 6 bases and the V segment lost 2 bases, leaving 11 bases of the junction unmatched. The CDR3 protein is CASSLLVGQGLGNEQFF. The CDR3 nucleotides read TGTGCCAGCAGCTTACTTGTGGGACAGGGTTTGGGCAATGAGCAGTTCTTC.

By share, this clonotype ranks as medium-sized. The chain joins TRBV20-1 to TRBJ2-7; 9 bases are a match to TRBD2. The CDR3 contains 15 residues. CDR1 is DFQATT and CDR2 is SNEGSKA in the germline V gene (reference sequence). The V and J ends lost 6 bases and 4 bases, in that order; junction bases with no gene match: 13. Here the CDR3 reads CSARMGLADEYEQYF. CDR3 DNA: TGCAGTGCGAGAATGGGACTAGCAGATGAATACGAGCAGTACTTC.

This clonotype was found a few times. The V and J genes are TRBV5-1 and TRBJ1-1; perhaps TRBD1 as D (6 bases). Trimming removed 0 bases at V and 8 bases at J, with 11 bases between. The CDR3 length is 13 residues. The germline CDR1 and CDR2 sequences are SGHRS and YFSETQ. CDR3 residues: CASSLATGQEAFF. CDR3 bases: TGCGCCAGCAGCTTGGCCACGGGACAAGAAGCTTTCTTT.

This clonotype was detected a few times. This chain uses TRBV27 with TRBJ2-2; a weak D match, TRBD2 (5 bases). V lost 6 bases and J lost 5, with 19 bases in between. CDR3 length: 16 amino acids. The germline gives CDR1 MNHEY, CDR2 SMNVEV (reference sequence). This CDR3 is CASSLHGVVRTGELFF. In DNA form, the CDR3 reads TGTGCCAGCAGCCTGCACGGGGTAGTTCGAACCGGGGAGCTGTTTTTT.

This clonotype was counted ten times or more. This rearrangement joins TRBV29-1 to TRBJ1-1; D may be TRBD1 (5 bases). Germline values: CDR1 SQVTM, CDR2 ANQGSEA. CDR3 size: 12 residues. V gave up 5 bases and J gave up 4 bases, with 11 bases separating them. Here the CDR3 reads CSVLSGSTEAFF. CDR3 coding DNA: TGCAGCGTTTTGTCAGGGAGCACTGAAGCTTTCTTT.

This clonotype is medium-sized in the sample. The rearrangement joins TRBV20-1 to TRBJ1-1, with TRBD1 as a possible D gene (5 bases). The germline V and J ends were trimmed by 2 bases and 1 base, with 5 bases remaining between them. Germline V lookup: CDR1 DFQATT, CDR2 SNEGSKA (reference sequence). The CDR3 consists of 12 residues. This CDR3 is CSARQGNTEAFF. Written as DNA, the CDR3 is TGCAGTGCTAGACAGGGGAACACTGAAGCTTTCTTT.

This clonotype was detected many times. Sequence at one end of the junction differs from germline and may be a read error. This chain links TRBV7-6 with TRBJ2-5, with 7 bases lining up with TRBD2. The CDR3 extends over 14 amino acids. Germline assignment: CDR1 SGHVS and CDR2 FNYEAQ. CDR3 protein: CASSLGVSGGTLYF. The CDR3 region has the DNA TGTGCCAGCAGCTTAGGGGTCTCCGGGGGGACCCTGTACTTC.

Many counts were recorded for this clonotype. The rearrangement links TRBV4-2 to TRBJ2-2; unclear D gene. The germline gives CDR1 LGHNA, CDR2 YNFKEQ. The CDR3 loop spans 16 amino acids. V lost 1 base, J lost 2 bases, and 11 bases lay in between. CDR3 sequence reads: CASSQGLDPNTGELFF. The CDR3 DNA follows: TGTGCCAGCAGCCAAGGACTGGACCCTAACACCGGGGAGCTGTTTTTT.

This clonotype was seen only a few times. The chain carries TRBV7-9 and TRBJ1-1; D gene uncertain. Looked up from germline, CDR1 is SEHNR and CDR2 is FQNEAQ (reference sequence). The CDR3 consists of 13 residues. V was clipped by 3 bases and J by 0 bases, with 5 bases between them. CDR3 nucleotide sequence: TGTGCCAGCAGCTTCAGGATGAACACTGAAGCTTTCTTT. It codes for CASSFRMNTEAFF.

This clonotype was seen repeatedly, ten times or more. The V gene is TRBV6-6, the J gene TRBJ1-4, with a weak D call TRBD1 (6 bases). The germline CDR1 and CDR2 sequences are MNHNY and SVGAGI (reference sequence). Trimming left V 5 bases short and J 7 bases short, with 8 bases between. The CDR3 runs 12 residues. The CDR3 region has the DNA TGTGCCAGCAGTCTCAGGGGTGAAAAACTGTTTTTT. Protein product: CASSLRGEKLFF.

Many counts were recorded for this clonotype. The chain is built from TRBV20-1 and TRBJ1-1; D is undetermined. Per the germline V gene, CDR1 is DFQATT and CDR2 is SNEGSKA (reference sequence). The CDR3 totals 14 residues. Trimming shortened V by 5 bases and J by 0 bases, and 13 bases separated the two germline ends. The CDR3 loop is CSASGERMNTEAFF. In DNA form, the CDR3 reads TGCAGTGCTTCGGGAGAGAGGATGAACACTGAAGCTTTCTTT.

This clonotype was observed a few times. The DNA for the CDR3 is TGTGCCACCAGCAGAGATACTAGCACAGATACGCAGTATTTT. It encodes CATSRDTSTDTQYF. The chain is built from TRBV15 and TRBJ2-3; D is ambiguous. From germline, CDR1 is LNHNV and CDR2 YYDKDF (reference sequence). The CDR3 has 14 residues. Trimming took off 0 bases at V and 0 bases at J, with 4 bases between the two ends.

V usage is TRBV5-1 and J usage is TRBJ2-7; TRBD1 matches at 9 bases. The germline V gene encodes CDR1 SGHRS and CDR2 YFSETQ. The trim removed 0 bases at V and 5 bases at J, leaving 6 bases unmatched. The CDR3 runs 15 residues. CDR3: CASSLVWTGDDEQYF. CDR3 DNA: TGCGCCAGCAGCTTGGTCTGGACAGGGGACGACGAGCAGTACTTC.

This clonotype was found a few times. The J gene is TRBJ2-1, the V gene TRBV9, with 9 nucleotides matching TRBD1. The junction had 4 bases not matched to a gene; V was cut back by 0 bases and J by 9 bases. CDR1 and CDR2 from the germline V gene are SGDLS and YYNGEE. The CDR3 length is 14 residues. The CDR3 nucleotides are TGTGCCAGCAGCGTAGTACAGGGGGCCGCTGAGCAGTTCTTC. Amino acids: CASSVVQGAAEQFF. The whole variable domain, filled in from reference TRBV9 and TRBJ2-1, reads DSGVTQTPKHLITATGQRVTLRCSPRSGDLSVYWYQQSLDQGLQFLIQYYNGEERAKGNILERFSAQQFPDLHSELNLSSLELGDSALYFCASSVVQGAAEQFFGPGTRLTVL.

This clonotype was seen repeatedly, ten times or more. The CDR3 DNA is TGCGCCAGCAGCCGGGCACAGAGCACAGATACGCAGTATTTT. It translates to CASSRAQSTDTQYF. This chain uses TRBV5-1 with TRBJ2-3; D call uncertain. Germline loops: CDR1 SGHRS, CDR2 YFSETQ. V lost 4 bases to trimming and J lost 0 bases, with 9 bases between them. The CDR3 sequence is 14 residues long.

The table lists this clonotype with many counts. The rearrangement joins TRBV5-6 to TRBJ1-1, with D unclear. The CDR3 sequence is 15 residues long. Trimming stripped 4 bases from V and 1 base from J, with 14 bases between. Germline V gives CDR1 SGHDT, CDR2 YYEEEE. CDR3 region: CASSPRNLGNTEAFF. The DNA of the CDR3 is TGTGCCAGCAGCCCCCGTAACCTGGGGAACACTGAAGCTTTCTTT.

The genes are TRBV11-2 and TRBJ2-1; 14 bases map to TRBD2. Trimming at V came to 0 bases and at J to 10 bases, leaving 8 bases not matched to a gene. The CDR3 has 17 residues. The germline gives CDR1 SGHAT, CDR2 FQNNGV. For the CDR3, the DNA is TGTGCCAGCAGCTTAGATCTGGGACTAGCGGGGGCGAGGGAGCAGTTCTTC. Residues: CASSLDLGLAGAREQFF.

This clonotype was found many times. The chain couples TRBV2 to TRBJ2-2; weak D call: TRBD1 (5 bases). V was shortened by 7 bases and J by 2 bases, with 17 bases between the two germline ends. The V gene's germline CDR1 is SNHLY and CDR2 FYNNEI. The CDR3 runs 16 residues. For the CDR3, the DNA is TGTGCCAGCACCCTCGGCAGGGTTCTAAACACCGGGGAGCTGTTTTTT. This encodes CASTLGRVLNTGELFF. Full variable domain (rest looked up from reference TRBV2 and TRBJ2-2): EPEVTQTPSHQVTQMGQEVILRCVPISNHLYFYWYRQILGQKVEFLVSFYNNEISEKSEIFDDQFSVERPDGSNFTLKIRSTKLEDSAMYFCASTLGRVLNTGELFFGEGSRLTVL.

This clonotype was detected a few times. The chain carries TRBV20-1 and TRBJ2-4; 8 positions agree with TRBD1. The CDR3 totals 13 residues. The V gene's germline CDR1 is DFQATT and CDR2 SNEGSKA (reference sequence). J gave up 7 bases and V 4 bases, and 6 bases lay outside the gene matches. The DNA for the CDR3 is TGCAGTGCTATTGGACAGGGTAGGAACATTCAGTACTTC. Its protein is CSAIGQGRNIQYF.

This clonotype has a count of ten or more. In DNA, the CDR3 is TGCGCCAGCAGCTTGGTTTTAGGCACCGGGGAGCTGTTTTTT. Protein sequence: CASSLVLGTGELFF. The rearrangement uses TRBV5-1 and TRBJ2-2; D unresolved. The V end was cut by 0 bases, the J end by 4 bases, with 7 bases between. The CDR3 contains 14 residues. CDR1 and CDR2 from the germline V gene are SGHRS and YFSETQ.